This T cell receptor beta chain was sequenced for a study of blood T cell repertoires in COVID-19. Data came from immunoSEQ multiplex PCR; TCRdb stores just in-frame clones and leaves some out. This table holds over 200,000 clones, approximately 90% found once. Trimming shortened V by 3 bases and J by 2 bases, and 14 bases separated the two germline ends. Germline V gives CDR1 SGHDT, CDR2 YYEEEE. The CDR3 covers 15 residues. This receptor was obtained from a woman aged 18-30 years who had recovered from COVID-19. The J gene is TRBJ1-2, the V gene TRBV5-6; D gene unclear. Sequenced sample: peripheral blood. CDR3 region: CASSSLSGTNYGYTF. For the CDR3, the DNA is TGTGCCAGCAGCTCGCTGTCGGGAACCAACTATGGCTACACCTTC.